This T cell receptor (beta chain) was sequenced for a study of human T cells and chemical hapten exposure. On the study more broadly: Alopecia universalis, totalis or areata was present in patients who were mostly female. Study conclusions and caveats: As patch test score rose, PT1 expanded TCR counts tended to rise as well. Donors' alopecia may make their immune response differ from healthy people's. Expanded TCRs showed more large CDR3 clusters than pre-sensitization or healthy control sets.

Regarding time point: patch test 1, 2 weeks after DPC sensitization. The sample's treatment: therapeutic diphenylcyclopropenone sensitization with weekly scalp DPC. This clonotype was found a few times. The antigen is unknown. TCRdb re-called the RACE reads with MiXCR, one entry per CDR3 protein. The sample lists some 200,000 distinct CDR3 sequences; approximately 20% were seen once. The material was whole blood, obtained in connection with sensitization to the hapten diphenylcyclopropenone (DPC). This receptor was identified in a woman in her 50s with alopecia areata. Some clones in this sample may be carry-over from other donors' samples.

CDR3 in amino acids: CASSDVSRILYEQYF. CDR3 nucleotides: TGTGCCAGCAGTGACGTCTCGCGGATCCTCTACGAGCAGTACTTC. The genes are TRBV2 and TRBJ2-7; D remains ambiguous. The CDR3 is made up of 15 amino acids. V lost 3 bases to trimming and J lost 3 bases, with 15 bases between them. Germline-derived CDR1 and CDR2 are SNHLY and FYNNEI.